This T cell receptor beta chain comes out of a study of beta chain features in type 1 diabetes. Study-level background: Over all samples combined, about 99,000,000 sorted cells were examined. Overall study results and limits: Among all four CD4+ subsets, Type 1 diabetes patients had TCRB CDR3s that were moderately but significantly shorter. The analysis here could not establish whether HLA type shapes TCRB rearrangement. Cells expressing TCR highly could be over-represented by cDNA sequencing.

Comments on this clone: Antigen specificity is unknown.

cDNA synthesis used the whole RNA isolate, giving expressed TCRB sequences. Data came from immunoSEQ multiplex PCR; TCRdb stores just in-frame clones and leaves some out. This repertoire shows around 300,000 clones, approximately 16% found once; its top ten account for approximately 0.015%. Sequenced sample: naive CD4+ T cells from blood. The receptor comes from a man between 18 and 29 years old with type 1 diabetes.

The DNA for the CDR3 is TGCGCCAGCAGCTTTGGGCCCGAATTAGGCGGGACCTACGAGCAGTACTTC. It yields the protein CASSFGPELGGTYEQYF. The chain recombines TRBV5-1 with TRBJ2-7, with D possibly matching TRBD2 (6 bases). The germline CDR1 and CDR2 sequences are SGHRS and YFSETQ. Trimming shortened V by 2 bases and J by 2 bases, and 20 bases separated the two germline ends. This CDR3 comprises 17 residues.